This T cell receptor beta chain is from a study of cytomegalovirus exposure and HLA in healthy donors listed by TCRdb under 2017. With respect to the entire study: According to an earlier analysis of around 600 of the donors, about 179 million T cells yielded 117 million unique TCR beta sequences and around 300 Gb of sequence data. An early release that covered approximately 600 HLA-typed donors contained around 300 gigabases of sequencing data and tens of millions of unique TCR sequences. The genetic ancestry cluster associated with self-reported Caucasian donors included about four fifths of the roughly 360 genotyped donors. The study was designed to test whether signatures of past pathogen exposure could be identified by cataloging public T cell receptors. The study used immunosequencing to profile the T cell repertoires of 666 subjects and linked those repertoires to cytomegalovirus serostatus. In addition to the first cohort of 666 subjects, a separate validation cohort of 120 different subjects was used. High-throughput TCR immunosequencing, statistical association of individual TCRs with disease status, and machine learning were combined to predict cytomegalovirus infection status. To study patterns of TCR occurrence, a later analysis re-analyzed previously published TCR beta repertoires from 550 to 800 donors and added high-resolution HLA genotyping. Rather than using new phenotypic data, the later analysis identified candidate immune exposures from TCR beta sequences and from how often those sequences occurred across donors. An earlier analysis of 587 of the donors applied high-throughput TCR beta sequencing to assess whether each TCR beta V gene segment acted as functional or pseudogenic. Alongside the repertoire data, information on donor age, sex, ethnicity and CMV serostatus was compiled. A later genetic analysis used genome-wide SNP genotypes for about three fifths of the 666 donors, treating that subset as a discovery cohort. Every repertoire in the discovery cohort had been generated on one and the same sequencing platform. HLA typing covered class I and class II loci at four-digit resolution. The number of typed donors differed by locus: roughly 620-630 for A, B, C, DRB1 and DQB1; some 500 for DQA1; 606 for DPA1; and around 490 for DPB1. Roughly 5 DR-DQ haplotypes were handled as single units for association and clustering, since linkage in the cohort was strong. Among 300 to 500 genotyped donors of the cohort, an average of around 250,000 unique TCR beta nucleotide sequences was sequenced per donor, of which approximately 18% were non-productive. What the authors observed across the whole study: The classifier was reported to diagnose cytomegalovirus status with high specificity and sensitivity in both the original cohort and the validation cohort. In vitro tests confirmed that a few of the cytomegalovirus-associated TCR beta chains recognize cytomegalovirus antigens. Some IMGT-functional V segments, including TRBV6-2 and TRBV6-3, could not be told apart with the 87-base-pair reads, so those segments were excluded. The authors suggested that the approach could potentially be generalized to other disease states and immunological phenotypes. A further reported finding was that TCR beta sequences accurately predicted the HLA-A and HLA-B alleles for most subjects in the first cohort. At a false discovery rate of 0.05, a later analysis linked 15,000 to 20,000 TCR beta sequences to specific HLA alleles. Correlated functional status among segregating V segments might reflect linkage disequilibrium, but an unknown experimental factor could not be ruled out. CMV serostatus was the only immune exposure information available for the cohort. In a later analysis, HLA-associated TCR beta chains showed more clonal expansion and lower generation probabilities than non-associated chains that were equally common. Broadly in line with IMGT annotations, most TCR beta V segments showed up in productive rearrangements about 90% or about 30% of the time in an earlier analysis of 587 of the donors. According to a later analysis, most CMV-associated TCR beta chains appeared to be HLA-restricted, and the HLA associations seemed to be driven largely by CMV exposure. When HLA alleles, especially DR and DQ, strongly co-occurred, TCR associations were difficult to assign to individual alleles. According to a later analysis, parvovirus B19, influenza, CMV and Epstein-Barr virus appeared linked to several top co-occurrence clusters. In a later analysis, TCR association rates were found to vary across HLA loci, with the most associated TCRs seen for DRB1 alleles and the fewest for HLA-C alleles. Because some donors lacked HLA typing at each locus, the association tests relied only on the typed subset. Only TCR beta chains were sequenced in this cohort, and the absence of alpha or paired-chain data limited detectable features. The study gave a list of 150 to 200 TCR beta chains associated with cytomegalovirus. Roughly uniform sequencing depth across donors was assumed in presence/absence analyses, although this assumption may not hold. While some public TCRs were present in many individuals, most TCR sequences turned up only very rarely across donors. V-gene and J-gene trimming of TCR beta chains was associated with a missense DCLRE1C variant in a later genetic analysis, and the association was replicated in an independent cohort. A later genetic analysis reported fewer N-insertions in productive TCRs among donors in an Asian-associated ancestry cluster than the approximately 700-donor mean. A group of highly shared sequence variants was considered likely to be a technical artifact of the sequencing pipeline. Because counts were too low, roughly 18 rarely observed V segments, including chromosome 9 orphons, were left out of the earlier analysis of roughly 600 of the donors.

Details on this clone: The clone's antigen remains unknown. The input lacks base qualities; no much larger clone sits a single base away.

Library prep was done by the immunoSEQ multiplex PCR assay. A mixture of 60 forward primers for TCR Vbeta segments and 13 reverse primers for TCR Jbeta segments was used in the multiplex PCR. A multiplex PCR assay on genomic DNA amplified the CDR3 region of rearranged TCR beta genes. The amplified TCR beta libraries were sequenced on the Illumina HiSeq System as 87-base-pair reads. As for the original processing: Across the 700 or so repertoires, a later analysis counted about 81 million unique TCR beta chains, 8.5 million to 12 million of which were shared by at least two donors. A nearest-neighbor algorithm error-corrected the raw reads and collapsed the reads into unique sequences, merging closely related sequences to remove PCR and sequencing errors. V, D and J gene segments were assigned by aligning CDR3 sequences to IMGT reference sequences. For a sequence to be retained, at least a six-nucleotide match to both a V gene segment and a J gene segment was required. A rearrangement counted as productive if the CDR3 had no stop codons and remained in frame with V and J, and every other rearrangement counted as non-productive. CDR3 was defined according to IMGT convention as the region running from the second conserved V-encoded cysteine to the conserved J-encoded phenylalanine. The earlier analysis of more than 450 of the donors excluded sequences that lacked an unambiguous match to a single V gene segment. In an earlier analysis of approximately 560 of the donors, a V segment was called functional when productive rearrangements were above 56.7%, and segregating when the standard deviation between donors exceeded 5%. To diagnose cytomegalovirus status from the catalog of TCR beta chain sequences, a statistical classification framework was built. In a later analysis, V and J genes were assigned by comparing TCR nucleotide sequences against IMGT/GENE-DB human TR gene sequences. The TCRdist pipeline was used in a later analysis to assign CDR3 sequences and most-parsimonious VDJ recombination scenarios. A later analysis defined each TCR beta chain by its CDR3 amino acid sequence plus V-gene family, and excluded reads lacking a unique V-gene family. To address suspected cross-contamination and a sequencing artifact, a later analysis removed a few hundred highly shared, low-generation-probability nucleotide sequences. In a later analysis, a clonal expansion index was calculated for each public chain from normalized within-repertoire ranks of inferred template counts. A later analysis computed generation probabilities with a VDJ recombination model fitted to out-of-frame rearrangements, and checked the results against IGoR. In a later analysis, hypergeometric tests were used to score TCR-TCR, TCR-HLA and TCR-CMV co-occurrence, with a repertoire-size bias correction applied to TCR pairs. A later analysis estimated false discovery rates by permuting HLA or CMV assignments 20 times. In a later analysis, co-occurring TCRs were grouped using DBSCAN, with TCRdist sequence similarity added in when clustering inside HLA-allele-positive subsets. Repertoires with fewer than 30,000 or more than 120,000 public chains, plus five repertoires with anomalous nucleotide sharing, were excluded from co-occurrence clustering. TCRdb limited this immuneACCESS table to in-frame rearrangements with V and J called. A share of clones is missing; checked studies link under half to unresolved V genes, and the rest is unexplained. V, J and clone size derive from that table, while D and trimming were established from the DNA sequence. For this sample the table gives around 37,000 clones, of which approximately 81% were detected only once. The ten biggest clones cover around 3% of the sample.

Including the terminal cysteine and phenylalanine, the CDR3 comprises 17 residues. Only the CDR3 DNA is retained, 51 bases long and in frame from the first base. Here V drops 0 bases and J drops 2 bases, and the junction holds 6 bases not matched to any gene. The germline V gene supplies CDR1 LGHNA and CDR2 YNFKEQ. The cohort consisted of hundreds of healthy bone marrow donors. All cohort members were sampled while nominally healthy, although unrecorded immune exposures were likely present. The donor tested CMV seronegative, placing the donor among the roughly 340 seronegative members of the cohort. Each donor provided a peripheral blood sample, and peripheral blood mononuclear cells were used for TCR beta sequencing. Genomic DNA was extracted from the blood cell samples with the Qiagen DNeasy Blood Extraction Kit.

The source material was PBMCs. The receptor comes from a man aged 50 to 60 in good health and CMV-seronegative. The chain couples TRBV4-2 to TRBJ2-1, with 8 junctional bases fitting TRBD2. In nucleotide form, the sequence is TGTGCCAGCAGCCAAGATATAGGACTAGCAACCTACAATGAGCAGTTCTTC. This codes for CASSQDIGLATYNEQFF.